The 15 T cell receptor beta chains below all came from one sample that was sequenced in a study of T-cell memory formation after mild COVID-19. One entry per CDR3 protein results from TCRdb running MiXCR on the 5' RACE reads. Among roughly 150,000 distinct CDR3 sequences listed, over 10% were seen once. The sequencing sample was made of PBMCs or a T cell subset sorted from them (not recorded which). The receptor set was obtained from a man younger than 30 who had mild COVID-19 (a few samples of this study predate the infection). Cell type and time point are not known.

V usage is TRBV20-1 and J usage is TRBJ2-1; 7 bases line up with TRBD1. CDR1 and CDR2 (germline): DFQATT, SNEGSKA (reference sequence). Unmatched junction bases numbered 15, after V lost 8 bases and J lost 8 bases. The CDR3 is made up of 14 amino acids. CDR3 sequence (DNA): TGCAGTCGGTCTGGGGGACAGCTCTTCGATGAGCAGTTCTTC. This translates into CSRSGGQLFDEQFF.

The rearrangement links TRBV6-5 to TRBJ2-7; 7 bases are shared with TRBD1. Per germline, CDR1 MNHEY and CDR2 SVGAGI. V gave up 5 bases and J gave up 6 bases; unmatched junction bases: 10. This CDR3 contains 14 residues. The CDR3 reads CASSTRQGSLEQYF. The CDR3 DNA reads TGTGCCAGCAGTACCCGACAGGGTAGCCTCGAGCAGTACTTC.

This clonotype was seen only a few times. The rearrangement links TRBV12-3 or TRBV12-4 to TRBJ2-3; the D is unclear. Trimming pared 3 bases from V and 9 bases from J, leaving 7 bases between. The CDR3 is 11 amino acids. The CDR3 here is CASSLVGTQYF. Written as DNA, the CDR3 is TGTGCCAGCAGTTTGGTAGGAACGCAGTATTTT.

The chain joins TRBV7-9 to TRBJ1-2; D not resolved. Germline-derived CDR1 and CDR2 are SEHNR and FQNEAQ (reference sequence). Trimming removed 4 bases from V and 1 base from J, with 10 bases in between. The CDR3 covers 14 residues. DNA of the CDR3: TGTGCCAGCAGCTCACCCAACCATAACTATGGCTACACCTTC. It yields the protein CASSSPNHNYGYTF.

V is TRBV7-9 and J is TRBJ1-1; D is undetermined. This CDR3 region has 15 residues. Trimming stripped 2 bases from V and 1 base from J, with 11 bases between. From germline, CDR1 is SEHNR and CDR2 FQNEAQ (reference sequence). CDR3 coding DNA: TGTGCCAGCAGCTTACCCGGGATTTGGAACACTGAAGCTTTCTTT. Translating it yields CASSLPGIWNTEAFF.

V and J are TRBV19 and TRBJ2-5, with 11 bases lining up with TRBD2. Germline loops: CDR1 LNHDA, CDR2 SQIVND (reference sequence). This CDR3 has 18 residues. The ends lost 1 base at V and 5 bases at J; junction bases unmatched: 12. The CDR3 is CASSIVLVLAGGRETQYF. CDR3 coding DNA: TGTGCCAGTAGTATAGTTTTAGTTCTAGCGGGGGGCAGGGAGACCCAGTACTTC.

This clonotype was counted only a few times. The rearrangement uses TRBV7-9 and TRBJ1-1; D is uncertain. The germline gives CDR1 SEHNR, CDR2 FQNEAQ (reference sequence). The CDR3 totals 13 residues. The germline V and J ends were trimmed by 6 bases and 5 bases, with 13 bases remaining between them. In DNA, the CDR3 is TGTGCCAGCAGTTCCCAGAGTGGTACTGAAGCTTTCTTT. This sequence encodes CASSSQSGTEAFF.

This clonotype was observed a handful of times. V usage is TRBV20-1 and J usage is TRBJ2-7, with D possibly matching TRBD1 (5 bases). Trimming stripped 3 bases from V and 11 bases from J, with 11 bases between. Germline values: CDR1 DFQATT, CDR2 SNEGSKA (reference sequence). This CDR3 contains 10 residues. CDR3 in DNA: TGCAGTGCTAGGGGGCCTAGGGAGTACTTC. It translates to CSARGPREYF.

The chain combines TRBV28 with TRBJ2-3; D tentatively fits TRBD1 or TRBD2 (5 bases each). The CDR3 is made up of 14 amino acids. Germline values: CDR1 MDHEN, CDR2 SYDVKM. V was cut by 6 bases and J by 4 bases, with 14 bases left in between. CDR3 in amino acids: CASRPGVGADTQYF. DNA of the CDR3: TGTGCCAGCAGACCCGGGGTAGGGGCAGATACGCAGTATTTT.

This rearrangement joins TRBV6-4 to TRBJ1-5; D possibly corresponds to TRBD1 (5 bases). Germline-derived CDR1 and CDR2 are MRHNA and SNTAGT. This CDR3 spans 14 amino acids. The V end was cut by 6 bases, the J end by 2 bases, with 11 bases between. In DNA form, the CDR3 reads TGTGCCAGCAGCTGGGGGGAGGGCAATCAGCCCCAGCATTTT. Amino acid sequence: CASSWGEGNQPQHF.

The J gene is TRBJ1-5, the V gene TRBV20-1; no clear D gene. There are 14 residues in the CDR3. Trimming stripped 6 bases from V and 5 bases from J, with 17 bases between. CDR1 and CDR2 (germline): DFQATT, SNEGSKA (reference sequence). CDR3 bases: TGCAGTGCGGTAAAAGGGAAGGCAGATCAGCCCCAGCATTTT. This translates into CSAVKGKADQPQHF.

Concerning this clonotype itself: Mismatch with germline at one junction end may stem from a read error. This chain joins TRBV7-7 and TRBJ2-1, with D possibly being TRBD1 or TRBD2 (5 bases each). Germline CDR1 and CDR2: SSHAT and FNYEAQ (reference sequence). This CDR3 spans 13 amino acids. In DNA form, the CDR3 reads TGTGCTAGCAGCTTATTCGAGGGGAATGAGCAGTTCTTC. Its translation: CASSLFEGNEQFF.

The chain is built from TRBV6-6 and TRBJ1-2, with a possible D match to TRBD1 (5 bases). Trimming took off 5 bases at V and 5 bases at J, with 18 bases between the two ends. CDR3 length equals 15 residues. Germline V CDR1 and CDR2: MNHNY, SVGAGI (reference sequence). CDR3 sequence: CASSPLDSLFYGYTF. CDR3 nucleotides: TGTGCCAGCAGTCCCCTAGACAGTCTCTTTTATGGCTACACCTTC.

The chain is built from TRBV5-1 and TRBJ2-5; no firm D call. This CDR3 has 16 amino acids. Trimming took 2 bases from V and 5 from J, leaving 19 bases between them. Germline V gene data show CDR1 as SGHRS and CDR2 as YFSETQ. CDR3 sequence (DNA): TGCGCCAGCAGCTTTGGCTGGGTTGGGGTTTTCGAGACCCAGTACTTC. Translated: CASSFGWVGVFETQYF.

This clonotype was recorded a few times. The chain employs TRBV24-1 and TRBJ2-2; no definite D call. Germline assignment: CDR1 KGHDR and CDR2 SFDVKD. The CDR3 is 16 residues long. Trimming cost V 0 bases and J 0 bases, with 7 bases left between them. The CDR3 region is CATSDLRSTNTGELFF. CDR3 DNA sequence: TGTGCCACCAGTGATTTGCGATCTACGAACACCGGGGAGCTGTTTTTT.